This entry lists 9 T cell receptor beta chains sequenced from one sample in a study of blood T cell repertoires in COVID-19. Assay: immunoSEQ multiplex PCR; the TCRdb copy retains only in-frame clones and omits some. The data show 300,000 to 350,000 clones, around 88% seen once. The sequenced sample consisted of peripheral blood. These receptors were taken from a woman under 40 with COVID-19, enrolled during active disease.

The chain joins TRBV11-3 to TRBJ2-3; no clear D gene. V shed 10 bases and J shed 7 bases, with 18 bases lying between them. Germline V gives CDR1 SGHNT, CDR2 YENEEA. The CDR3 consists of 13 residues. The CDR3 protein is CAIRGSSSNTQYF. CDR3 sequence (DNA): TGTGCCATTCGAGGCAGTTCATCTAATACGCAGTATTTT.

The rearrangement joins TRBV6-5 to TRBJ2-2, with unresolved D. CDR1 and CDR2 from the germline V gene are MNHEY and SVGAGI. V shed 5 bases and J shed 7 bases, with 5 bases lying between them. The CDR3 loop spans 11 amino acids. In DNA, the CDR3 is TGTGCCAGCAGTAGAGGCGGGGAGCTGTTTTTT. As protein: CASSRGGELFF.

The chain is built from TRBV30 and TRBJ1-6, with 10 bases fitting TRBD1. Germline values: CDR1 GTSNPN, CDR2 SVGIG (reference sequence). CDR3 length: 13 residues. With 8 bases clipped from V and 7 bases from J, the junction kept 5 bases outside the gene matches. CDR3: CAVKGQGNSPLHF. DNA of the CDR3: TGTGCCGTCAAGGGACAGGGGAATTCACCCCTCCACTTT.

The J gene is TRBJ1-5, the V gene TRBV7-9; 10 nucleotides line up with TRBD1. Unmatched junction bases numbered 4, after V lost 5 bases and J lost 6 bases. Germline V CDR1 and CDR2: SEHNR, FQNEAQ (reference sequence). This CDR3 has 14 residues. The CDR3 DNA is TGTGCCAGCAGCCCGTGGGACAGGGGTCAGCCCCAGCATTTT. Its translation is CASSPWDRGQPQHF.

This chain connects TRBV2 to TRBJ2-1; weak D call: TRBD2 (5 bases). This CDR3 is built from 14 residues. V was pared by 1 base and J by 5 bases, with 9 bases between. Germline CDR1 reads SNHLY; CDR2 reads FYNNEI. CDR3 DNA: TGTGCCAGCAGTGAAGATGGAGGAGACAATGAGCAGTTCTTC. Encoded protein: CASSEDGGDNEQFF.

CDR3 sequence reads: CASSFQGMDTQYF. As DNA, the CDR3 is TGTGCCAGCAGTTTTCAGGGGATGGATACGCAGTATTTT. The rearrangement links TRBV28 to TRBJ2-3; the D gene is possibly TRBD1 (6 bases). V lost 3 bases and J lost 6, with 10 bases in between. CDR1 is MDHEN, CDR2 SYDVKM, per germline. The CDR3 has 13 amino acids.

The CDR3 DNA reads TGTGCCAGCAGCCAAGACCTCCCGGGGGGAAGACAGCCCCAGCATTTT. This encodes CASSQDLPGGRQPQHF. This chain connects TRBV3-1 (or the pseudogene TRBV3-2) to TRBJ1-5; tentative D call: TRBD1 (5 bases). This CDR3 is 16 amino acids long. Trimming shortened V by 0 bases and J by 7 bases, and 16 bases separated the two germline ends. Germline CDR1 LGHDT, CDR2 YNNKEL (reference sequence).

This chain connects TRBV9 to TRBJ1-2; D perhaps matches TRBD1 (5 bases). V was trimmed by 4 bases and J by 7 bases, leaving 29 bases between them. CDR3 length: 18 amino acids. Looked up from germline, CDR1 is SGDLS and CDR2 is YYNGEE. The CDR3 region has the DNA TGTGCCAGCAGCCCTCCCCTTGGGGTAGCGGGGGTCCCTGGTGGCTACACCTTC. Its protein is CASSPPLGVAGVPGGYTF.

In this sample, this clone turned up a few times. The genes are TRBV5-6 and TRBJ1-2; D uncertain. The CDR3 loop spans 14 amino acids. Germline CDR1 reads SGHDT; CDR2 reads YYEEEE. Trimming left V 4 bases short and J 4 bases short, with 14 bases between. For the CDR3, the DNA is TGTGCCAGCAGCCCGACTTCGAACCGCTATGGCTACACCTTC. Its translation is CASSPTSNRYGYTF.